This T cell receptor beta chain originates from a study of Ad26.COV2.S vaccination and SARS-CoV-2 variants. The treatment: roughly 20 received Ad26.COV2.S at low or high dose, single or two shots; about 5 received placebo; per-sample allocation not given. Samples analyzed were those drawn on day 63 after the first vaccine or placebo injection. An Ad26 vector was used to express Wuhan-strain SARS-CoV-2 spike as the vaccine. Assay: immunoSEQ multiplex PCR; the TCRdb copy retains only in-frame clones and omits some. The sample carries 410,000 or so clones, 92% recorded once. The ends were cut back, 2 bases at V and 4 bases at J, with 11 bases in the middle. The germline gives CDR1 SGHTA, CDR2 FQGNSA. The CDR3 runs 15 residues. This clone was counted only a few times.

This sequence originates from a person aged 18 to 59 who received the Ad26.COV2.S COVID-19 vaccine or a placebo. The material sequenced was peripheral blood, taken in a trial of Ad26.COV2.S vaccine versus placebo. This chain links TRBV7-2 with TRBJ2-2; D perhaps matches TRBD1 (6 bases). CDR3 bases: TGTGCCAGCAGCTTATCAGGGGTGGGCACCGGGGAGCTGTTTTTT. This translates into CASSLSGVGTGELFF.